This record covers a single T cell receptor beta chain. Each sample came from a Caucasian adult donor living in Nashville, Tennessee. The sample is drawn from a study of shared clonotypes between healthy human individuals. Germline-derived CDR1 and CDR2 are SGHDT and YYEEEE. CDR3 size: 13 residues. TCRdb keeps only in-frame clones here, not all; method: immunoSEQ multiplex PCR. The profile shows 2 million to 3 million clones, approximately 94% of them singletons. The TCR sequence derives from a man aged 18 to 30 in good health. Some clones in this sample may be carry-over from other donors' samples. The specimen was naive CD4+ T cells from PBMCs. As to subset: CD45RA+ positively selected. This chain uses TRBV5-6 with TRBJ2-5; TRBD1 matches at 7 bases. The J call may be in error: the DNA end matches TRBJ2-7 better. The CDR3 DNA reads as TGTGCCAGCAGCTCGGGACAGTCCTACGAGCAGTACTTC. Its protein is CASSSGQSYEQYF.